This T cell receptor beta chain came from a study of blood T cells in healthy people across ages. Researchers collected approximately 9.5 milliliters of peripheral blood from every single donor. In each sample, at least 6 million PBMCs were isolated. Regarding the study as a whole: Comparison with aged donors showed that long-lived donors had more naive CD4+ cells and higher diversity.

The second PCR ran about 6 to 11 cycles with a sample-barcoded 5' primer and J-beta primers. A minimum of 3 million CDR3-containing paired-end reads was obtained for each sample. MiXCR was run by TCRdb on the 5' RACE reads, yielding one entry per CDR3 protein. Of approximately 770,000 distinct CDR3 sequences detected, more than 45% appear once; the ten largest clones hold about 20%. This clonotype was counted between two and nine times. Its antigen remains unidentified. This CDR3 spans 13 amino acids. Per germline, CDR1 SGHTA and CDR2 FQGNSA. V lost 1 base to trimming and J lost 13 bases; unmatched junction nucleotides: 4.

The source of this sequence is a man aged 30 to 39 in good health. The chain couples TRBV7-2 to TRBJ2-4; 10 bases line up with TRBD2. Sequencing input: blood. The CDR3 DNA reads as TGTGCCAGCAGCTTAGGGGGACTAGCGATCCAGTACTTC. This sequence encodes CASSLGGLAIQYF.